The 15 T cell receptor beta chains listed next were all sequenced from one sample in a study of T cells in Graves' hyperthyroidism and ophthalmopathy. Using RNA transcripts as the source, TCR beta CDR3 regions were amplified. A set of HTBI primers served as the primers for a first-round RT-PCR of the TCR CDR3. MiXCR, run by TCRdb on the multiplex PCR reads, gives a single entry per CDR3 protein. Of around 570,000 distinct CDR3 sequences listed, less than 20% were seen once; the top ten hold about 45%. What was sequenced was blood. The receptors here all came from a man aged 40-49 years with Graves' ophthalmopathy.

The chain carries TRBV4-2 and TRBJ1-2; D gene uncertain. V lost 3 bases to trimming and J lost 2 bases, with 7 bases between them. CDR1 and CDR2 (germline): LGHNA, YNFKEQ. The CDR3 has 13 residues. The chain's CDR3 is CASSQAANYGYTF. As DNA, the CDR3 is TGTGCCAGCAGCCAGGCAGCCAACTATGGCTACACCTTC.

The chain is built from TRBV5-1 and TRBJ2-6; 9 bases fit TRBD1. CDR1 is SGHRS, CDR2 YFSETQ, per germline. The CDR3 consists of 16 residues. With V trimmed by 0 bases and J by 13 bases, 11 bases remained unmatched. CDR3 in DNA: TGCGCCAGCAGCTTGGATACAGGGGGCGGGGAAGAGGTCCTGACTTTC. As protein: CASSLDTGGGEEVLTF. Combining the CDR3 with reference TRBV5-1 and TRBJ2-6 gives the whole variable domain KAGVTQTPRYLIKTRGQQVTLSCSPISGHRSVSWYQQTPGQGLQFLFEYFSETQRNKGNFPGRFSGRQFSNSRSEMNVSTLELGDSALYLCASSLDTGGGEEVLTFGAGSRLTVL.

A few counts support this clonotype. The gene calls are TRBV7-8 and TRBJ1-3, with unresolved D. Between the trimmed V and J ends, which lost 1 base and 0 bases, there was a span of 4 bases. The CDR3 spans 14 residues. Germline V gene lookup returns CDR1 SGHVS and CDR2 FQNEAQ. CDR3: CASSLESSGNTIYF. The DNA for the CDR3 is TGTGCCAGCAGCTTAGAGAGCTCTGGAAACACCATATATTTT.

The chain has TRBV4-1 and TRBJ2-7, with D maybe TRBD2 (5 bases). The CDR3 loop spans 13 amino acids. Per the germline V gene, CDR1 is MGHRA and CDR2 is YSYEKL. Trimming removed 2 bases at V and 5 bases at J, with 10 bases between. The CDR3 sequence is CASSQTRNHEQYF. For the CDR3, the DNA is TGCGCCAGCAGCCAAACTAGAAATCACGAGCAGTACTTC.

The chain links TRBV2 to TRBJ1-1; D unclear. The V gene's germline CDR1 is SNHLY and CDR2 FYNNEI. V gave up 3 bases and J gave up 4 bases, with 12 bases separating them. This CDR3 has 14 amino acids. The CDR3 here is CASSEEARGTEAFF. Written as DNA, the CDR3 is TGTGCCAGCAGTGAGGAGGCTCGGGGCACTGAAGCTTTCTTT.

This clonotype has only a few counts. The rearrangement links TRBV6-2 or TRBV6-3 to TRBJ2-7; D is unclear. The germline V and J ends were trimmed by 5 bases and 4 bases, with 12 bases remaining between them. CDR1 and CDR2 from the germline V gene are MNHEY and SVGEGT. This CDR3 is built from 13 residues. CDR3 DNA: TGTGCCAGCAGTCAGGCTATAGGGTACGAGCAGTACTTC. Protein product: CASSQAIGYEQYF.

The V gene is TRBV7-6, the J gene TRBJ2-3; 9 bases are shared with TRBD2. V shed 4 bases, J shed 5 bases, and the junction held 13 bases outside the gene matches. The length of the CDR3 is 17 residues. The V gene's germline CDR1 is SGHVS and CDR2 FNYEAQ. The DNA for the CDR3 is TGTGCCAGCAGCTCTTGGTGGGATAGCGGGAGTCTAGATACGCAGTATTTT. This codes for CASSSWWDSGSLDTQYF.

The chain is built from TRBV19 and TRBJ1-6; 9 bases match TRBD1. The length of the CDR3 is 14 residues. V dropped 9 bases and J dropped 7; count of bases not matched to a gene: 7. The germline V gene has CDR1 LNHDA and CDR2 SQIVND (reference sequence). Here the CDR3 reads CASTRDRVNSPLHF. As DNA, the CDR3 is TGTGCCAGCACCCGGGACAGGGTGAATTCACCCCTCCACTTT. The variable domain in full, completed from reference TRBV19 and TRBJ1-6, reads DGGITQSPKYLFRKEGQNVTLSCEQNLNHDAMYWYRQDPGQGLRLIYYSQIVNDFQKGDIAEGYSVSREKKESFPLTVTSAQKNPTAFYLCASTRDRVNSPLHFGNGTRLTVT.

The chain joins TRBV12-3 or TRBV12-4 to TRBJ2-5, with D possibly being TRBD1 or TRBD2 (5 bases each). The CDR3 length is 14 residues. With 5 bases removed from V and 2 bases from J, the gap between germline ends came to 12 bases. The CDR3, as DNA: TGTGCCAGCAGTCCCCCGGGACCTCAAGAGACCCAGTACTTC. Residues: CASSPPGPQETQYF.

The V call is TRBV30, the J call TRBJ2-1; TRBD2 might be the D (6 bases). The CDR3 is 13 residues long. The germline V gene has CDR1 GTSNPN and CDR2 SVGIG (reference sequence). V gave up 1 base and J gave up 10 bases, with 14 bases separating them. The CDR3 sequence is CAWSASGGGEQFF. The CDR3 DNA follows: TGTGCCTGGAGTGCCTCCGGGGGTGGGGAGCAGTTCTTC.

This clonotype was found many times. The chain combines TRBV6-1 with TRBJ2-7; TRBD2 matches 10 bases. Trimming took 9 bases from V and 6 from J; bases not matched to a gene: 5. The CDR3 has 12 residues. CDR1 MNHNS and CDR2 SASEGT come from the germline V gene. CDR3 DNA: TGTGCCAGTAGTAGACTAGCGGGCGAGCAGTACTTC. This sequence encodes CASSRLAGEQYF.

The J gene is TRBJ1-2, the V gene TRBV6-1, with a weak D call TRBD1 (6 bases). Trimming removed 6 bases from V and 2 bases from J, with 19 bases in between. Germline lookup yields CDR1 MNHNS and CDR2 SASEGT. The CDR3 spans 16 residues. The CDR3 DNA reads TGTGCCAGCAGCCCCGGACAGCTTCTACAGAACTATGGCTACACCTTC. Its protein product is CASSPGQLLQNYGYTF.

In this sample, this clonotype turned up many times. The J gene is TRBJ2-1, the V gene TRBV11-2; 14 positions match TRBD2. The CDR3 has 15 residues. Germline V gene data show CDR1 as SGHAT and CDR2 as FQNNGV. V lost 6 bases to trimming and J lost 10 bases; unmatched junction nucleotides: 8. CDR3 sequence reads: CASRRLAGGSGEQFF. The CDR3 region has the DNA TGTGCCAGCAGGAGACTAGCGGGAGGGAGTGGCGAGCAGTTCTTC.

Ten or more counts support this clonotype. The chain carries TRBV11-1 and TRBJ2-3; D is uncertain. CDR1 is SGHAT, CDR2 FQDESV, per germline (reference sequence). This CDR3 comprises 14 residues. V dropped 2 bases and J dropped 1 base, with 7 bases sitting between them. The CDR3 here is CASSLFVRTDTQYF. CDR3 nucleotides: TGTGCCAGCAGCTTATTCGTCCGCACAGATACGCAGTATTTT.

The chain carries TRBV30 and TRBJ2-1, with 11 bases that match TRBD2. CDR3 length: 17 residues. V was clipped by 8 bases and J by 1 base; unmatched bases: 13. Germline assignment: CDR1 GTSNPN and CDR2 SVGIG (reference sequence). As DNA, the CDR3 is TGTGCCGGGGGCATGGTTCTAGCGGGAGGTTCCTACAATGAGCAGTTCTTC. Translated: CAGGMVLAGGSYNEQFF.